Presented here are 32 T cell receptor beta chains from one specimen sequenced in a study of T cells after yellow fever vaccination. Each CDR3 protein gets one entry after TCRdb re-called the 5' RACE reads with MiXCR. The sample yields nearly 550,000 distinct CDR3 sequences, less than 20% seen once. Sequencing was performed on PBMCs, taken 15 days after the yellow fever booster vaccination. The receptors come from a man aged 30 to 45 who received the YFV17D yellow fever vaccine.

The chain is built from TRBV4-3 and TRBJ2-4; no reliable D call. The CDR3 has 13 residues. The germline gives CDR1 LGHNA, CDR2 YSLEER. V lost 1 base, J lost 7 bases, and 8 bases lay in between. This CDR3 reads CASSQARLNIQYF. The CDR3 nucleotides are TGCGCCAGCAGCCAAGCCCGACTGAACATTCAGTACTTC.

V gene TRBV20-1 combines with J gene TRBJ2-7, with a tentative D call TRBD2 (5 bases). Between the trimmed V and J ends, which lost 6 bases and 2 bases, there was a span of 14 bases. CDR3 length equals 13 residues. In germline, CDR1 is DFQATT, CDR2 SNEGSKA (reference sequence). CDR3 protein: CSAEGTNTYEQYF. The DNA for the CDR3 is TGCAGTGCCGAGGGCACCAATACCTACGAGCAGTACTTC.

This chain joins TRBV6-1 and TRBJ2-7, with D tentatively TRBD1 (6 bases). Trimming shortened V by 6 bases and J by 3 bases, and 15 bases separated the two germline ends. Germline CDR1 is MNHNS and CDR2 is SASEGT. CDR3 length equals 14 residues. CDR3 DNA sequence: TGTGCCAGCAGCCTCCGGGACACGCACTACGAGCAGTACTTC. Amino acid sequence: CASSLRDTHYEQYF.

This clonotype was seen more than once but under ten times. The DNA of the CDR3 is TGCAGCGTTGATACCTCGGACAGGGGGTTCTACGAGCAGTACTTC. Protein product: CSVDTSDRGFYEQYF. V and J are TRBV29-1 and TRBJ2-7; 10 bases agree with TRBD1. Germline values: CDR1 SQVTM, CDR2 ANQGSEA. The CDR3 runs 15 residues. V shed 3 bases and J 3 bases; nucleotides not matched to a gene: 8.

This clonotype was picked up many times. The rearrangement links TRBV29-1 to TRBJ2-3; no clear D. Germline CDR1 SQVTM, CDR2 ANQGSEA. This CDR3 has 12 residues. V gave up 6 bases and J gave up 4 bases, with 11 bases separating them. In DNA, the CDR3 is TGCAGCGTCCGCAACGGGCCAGATACGCAGTATTTT. Protein sequence: CSVRNGPDTQYF.

This clonotype came up a few times. The chain links TRBV9 to TRBJ2-7; no definite D call. In germline, CDR1 is SGDLS, CDR2 YYNGEE. Trimming pared 4 bases from V and 6 bases from J, leaving 8 bases between. The CDR3 consists of 11 residues. The CDR3 nucleotides read TGTGCCAGCAGCCCGAGACGCGAGCAGTACTTC. Protein sequence: CASSPRREQYF.

This clonotype was seen a few times. V gene TRBV18 combines with J gene TRBJ2-7, with TRBD2 identical over 7 bases. Germline lookup yields CDR1 KGHSH and CDR2 LQKENI. This CDR3 has 14 residues. The junction had 6 bases not matched to a gene; V was cut back by 3 bases and J by 4 bases. Here the CDR3 reads CASSPASGEYEQYF. DNA of the CDR3: TGTGCCAGCTCACCTGCTAGCGGAGAGTACGAGCAGTACTTC.

This rearrangement joins TRBV12-3 or TRBV12-4 to TRBJ2-7; weak D call: TRBD2 (6 bases). V was trimmed by 3 bases and J by 9 bases, leaving 12 bases between them. This CDR3 region has 12 residues. CDR3 region: CASSFSQGGQYF. The DNA of the CDR3 is TGTGCCAGCAGTTTTTCGCAGGGAGGGCAGTACTTC.

This clonotype was counted between two and nine times. This chain joins TRBV18 and TRBJ2-7, with 9 bases aligning to TRBD1. The CDR3 loop spans 14 amino acids. V lost 6 bases, J lost 2 bases, and 5 bases stayed unmatched. The germline V gene has CDR1 KGHSH and CDR2 LQKENI. This chain's CDR3 is CASSFDRGAYEQYF. In DNA, the CDR3 is TGTGCCAGCTCCTTTGACAGGGGGGCCTACGAGCAGTACTTC.

This clonotype has more than one count but fewer than ten. The chain recombines TRBV4-3 with TRBJ1-1, with a weak D call TRBD1 (5 bases). CDR1 and CDR2 (germline): LGHNA, YSLEER. The CDR3 spans 14 residues. Trimming stripped 1 base from V and 3 bases from J, with 9 bases between. The CDR3 DNA reads as TGCGCCAGCAGCCAAGGGAGGGGTTACACTGAAGCTTTCTTT. Its protein is CASSQGRGYTEAFF.

The rearrangement links TRBV5-1 to TRBJ2-7; 10 bases map to TRBD2. With V trimmed by 5 bases and J by 7 bases, 12 bases remained unmatched. This CDR3 has 15 amino acids. Per germline, CDR1 SGHRS and CDR2 YFSETQ. CDR3 DNA: TGCGCCAGCAGACCTCTAGCGGGAGCCCTAGGAGAGCAGTACTTC. Translating gives CASRPLAGALGEQYF.

There are a few counts of this clonotype. This chain links TRBV12-3 or TRBV12-4 with TRBJ2-7; D is tentatively TRBD1 or TRBD2 (6 bases each). The V end was cut by 6 bases, the J end by 0 bases, with 12 bases between. CDR3 length: 14 residues. The CDR3 region is CASSSRDTSYEQYF. The CDR3 DNA reads TGTGCCAGCAGCTCGCGGGACACCTCCTACGAGCAGTACTTC.

The rearrangement links TRBV27 to TRBJ2-2; D remains unclear. Germline loops: CDR1 MNHEY, CDR2 SMNVEV (reference sequence). CDR3 length: 14 amino acids. The V end was cut by 0 bases, the J end by 9 bases, with 11 bases between. The CDR3 DNA sequence: TGTGCCAGCAGTTTATCAAGTCGGTTCCGGGAGCTGTTTTTT. The encoded protein is CASSLSSRFRELFF.

This clonotype has just a few counts. This chain joins TRBV12-3 or TRBV12-4 and TRBJ2-7; 7 bases line up with TRBD1. The trim removed 5 bases at V and 4 bases at J, leaving 5 bases unmatched. This CDR3 region has 13 residues. CDR3 sequence: CASSPPDRYEQYF. In nucleotides, the CDR3 is TGTGCCAGCAGTCCCCCGGACAGGTACGAGCAGTACTTC.

This rearrangement joins TRBV12-3 or TRBV12-4 to TRBJ2-2, with 10 bases aligning to TRBD1. V was pared by 4 bases and J by 3 bases, with 8 bases of the junction left unmatched. The CDR3 consists of 17 residues. DNA for the CDR3: TGTGCCAGCAGTTCTTGGGACAGGGGTCCCGACACCGGGGAGCTGTTTTTT. Translating it yields CASSSWDRGPDTGELFF.

J is TRBJ2-2 and V is TRBV12-3 or TRBV12-4; D call uncertain. V dropped 3 bases and J dropped 8 bases, with 16 bases sitting between them. The CDR3 totals 15 residues. In DNA, the CDR3 is TGTGCCAGCAGTTTCGGTTCGTCCGTAAGAGGGGAGCTGTTTTTT. Translated: CASSFGSSVRGELFF.

This clonotype appeared a few times. The CDR3 sequence: CASSLGLWEKLFF. As DNA, the CDR3 is TGTGCCAGCAGCTTAGGATTGTGGGAAAAACTGTTTTTT. The rearrangement uses TRBV7-8 and TRBJ1-4; no clear D. The CDR3 loop spans 13 amino acids. Trimming stripped 1 base from V and 8 bases from J, with 8 bases between. Germline V CDR1 and CDR2: SGHVS, FQNEAQ.

This clonotype appeared a few times. This chain uses TRBV20-1 with TRBJ1-1; no firm D call. Germline values: CDR1 DFQATT, CDR2 SNEGSKA (reference sequence). The CDR3 sequence is 15 residues long. V was trimmed by 6 bases and J by 0 bases, leaving 17 bases between them. CDR3 sequence (DNA): TGCAGTGCGGATGTACTAGAACAAATGAACACTGAAGCTTTCTTT. Translation gives CSADVLEQMNTEAFF.

The chain couples TRBV12-3 or TRBV12-4 to TRBJ2-7, with a tentative D call TRBD2 (6 bases). V was trimmed by 6 bases and J by 1 base, leaving 13 bases between them. This CDR3 is built from 14 residues. CDR3 in DNA: TGTGCCAGCAGGCTAGGAAGCGGGTCCTACGAGCAGTACTTC. Translation: CASRLGSGSYEQYF.

CDR3 in DNA: TGTGCCAGCAGTTCGGCACAAGGGAATGGGGTGACGGCCAACGTCCTGACTTTC. It encodes CASSSAQGNGVTANVLTF. V is TRBV27 and J is TRBJ2-6; D not resolved. The V end lost 4 bases, the J end lost 6 bases, and 22 bases lay between the germline ends. This CDR3 has 18 residues. In germline, CDR1 is MNHEY, CDR2 SMNVEV (reference sequence). The full variable domain, rest sourced from reference TRBV27 and TRBJ2-6, is EAQVTQNPRYLITVTGKKLTVTCSQNMNHEYMSWYRQDPGLGLRQIYYSMNVEVTDKGDVPEGYKVSRKEKRNFPLILESPSPNQTSLYFCASSSAQGNGVTANVLTFGAGSRLTVL.

The rearrangement uses TRBV7-2 and TRBJ2-7; 12 bases agree with TRBD2. CDR1 and CDR2 from the germline V gene are SGHTA and FQGNSA. This CDR3 is built from 15 residues. The junction had 4 bases not matched to a gene; V was cut back by 5 bases and J by 2 bases. CDR3 amino acids: CASSGLAGTPYEQYF. In DNA form, the CDR3 reads TGTGCCAGCAGCGGACTAGCGGGGACCCCCTACGAGCAGTACTTC.

In this sample, this clonotype turned up a few times. The chain has TRBV25-1 and TRBJ1-2; D not resolved. The V end lost 2 bases, the J end lost 6 bases, and 10 bases lay between the germline ends. There are 13 residues in the CDR3. Germline CDR1 MGHDK, CDR2 SYGVNS. The CDR3 DNA sequence: TGTGCCAGCAGTGAAACCGACATTAATGGCTACACCTTC. Its protein product is CASSETDINGYTF.

The chain is built from TRBV2 and TRBJ2-1; the D is unclear. V lost 6 bases, J lost 8 bases, and 14 bases lay in between. This CDR3 region has 13 residues. The germline CDR1 and CDR2 sequences are SNHLY and FYNNEI. CDR3 coding DNA: TGTGCCAGCAGGGTCGGGCTTACCTATGAGCAGTTCTTC. This gives the protein CASRVGLTYEQFF.

The sample holds a few counts of this clonotype. The genes are TRBV11-2 and TRBJ2-1, with 14 positions matching TRBD2. V shed 3 bases and J 1 base; nucleotides not matched to a gene: 5. This CDR3 is built from 18 residues. CDR1 SGHAT and CDR2 FQNNGV come from the germline V gene. CDR3: CASSFPGLAGVSYNEQFF. CDR3 sequence (DNA): TGTGCCAGCAGCTTCCCGGGACTAGCGGGAGTATCCTACAATGAGCAGTTCTTC. The whole variable domain, filled in from reference TRBV11-2 and TRBJ2-1, reads EAGVAQSPRYKIIEKRQSVAFWCNPISGHATLYWYQQILGQGPKLLIQFQNNGVVDDSQLPKDRFSAERLKGVDSTLKIQPAKLEDSAVYLCASSFPGLAGVSYNEQFFGPGTRLTVL.

This clonotype showed up just a few times. The rearrangement joins TRBV5-5 to TRBJ2-7, with 11 bases fitting TRBD2. The germline CDR1 and CDR2 sequences are SGHKS and YYEKEE (reference sequence). The junction had 7 bases not matched to a gene; V was cut back by 0 bases and J by 2 bases. The CDR3 runs to 17 residues. The DNA for the CDR3 is TGTGCCAGCAGCTTGGAGAACCTAGCGGGAGGAACCTACGAGCAGTACTTC. Encoded protein: CASSLENLAGGTYEQYF.

CDR3 in amino acids: CASSSPLLSSYEQYF. CDR3 bases: TGTGCCAGTAGTAGCCCCCTGTTGAGCTCCTACGAGCAGTACTTC. This chain joins TRBV19 and TRBJ2-7; no clear D. CDR3 size: 15 residues. The V gene lost 4 bases and the J gene lost 0 bases, with 13 bases spanning the gap. Per germline, CDR1 LNHDA and CDR2 SQIVND (reference sequence).

The J gene is TRBJ2-3, the V gene TRBV19; D gene uncertain. CDR1 is LNHDA and CDR2 is SQIVND in the germline V gene (reference sequence). V lost 1 base and J 0 bases, leaving 11 bases between the germline ends. The CDR3 spans 16 residues. The CDR3 here is CASSIGPATSTDTQYF. The CDR3 nucleotides read TGTGCCAGTAGTATAGGGCCGGCCACTAGCACAGATACGCAGTATTTT.

This rearrangement joins TRBV7-2 to TRBJ2-7; the D call may be TRBD1 or TRBD2 (5 bases each). The CDR3 totals 12 residues. Looked up from germline, CDR1 is SGHTA and CDR2 is FQGNSA. Trimming removed 5 bases from V and 6 bases from J, with 11 bases in between. The CDR3 is CASSIPRGEQYF. The CDR3 nucleotides read TGTGCCAGCAGCATCCCGAGGGGCGAGCAGTACTTC. The full variable domain, with the rest looked up from reference TRBV7-2 and TRBJ2-7, is GAGVSQSPSNKVTEKGKDVELRCDPISGHTALYWYRQSLGQGLEFLIYFQGNSAPDKSGLPSDRFSAERTGGSVSTLTIQRTQQEDSAVYLCASSIPRGEQYFGPGTRLTVT.

This clonotype was seen a few times. The J gene is TRBJ2-2, the V gene TRBV25-1; 9 positions agree with TRBD1. V was clipped by 3 bases and J by 6 bases; unmatched bases: 2. CDR3 length: 14 amino acids. The V gene's germline CDR1 is MGHDK and CDR2 SYGVNS. CDR3 sequence: CASSDDRGAGELFF. In DNA form, the CDR3 reads TGTGCCAGCAGTGACGACAGGGGGGCCGGGGAGCTGTTTTTT.

This chain joins TRBV6-1 and TRBJ2-7, with 11 bases fitting TRBD1. Trimming took 6 bases from V and 3 from J; bases not matched to a gene: 7. Germline CDR1 MNHNS, CDR2 SASEGT. CDR3 length: 15 residues. The CDR3 loop is CASSVGQGAFYEQYF. CDR3 DNA: TGTGCCAGCAGCGTTGGACAGGGGGCGTTCTACGAGCAGTACTTC.

The rearrangement joins TRBV29-1 to TRBJ2-7, with D possibly called TRBD1 or TRBD2 (6 bases each). Germline V gene data show CDR1 as SQVTM and CDR2 as ANQGSEA. Trimming shortened V by 5 bases and J by 6 bases, and 20 bases separated the two germline ends. The CDR3 contains 14 residues. The CDR3 loop reads CSVKFAQGGGEQYF. CDR3 bases: TGCAGCGTTAAATTCGCACAGGGAGGCGGCGAGCAGTACTTC.

In this sample, this clonotype turned up a few times. The rearrangement uses TRBV21-1 and TRBJ2-7; the listed D gene, TRBD2, was not tested against the DNA. TRBV21-1 is an annotated pseudogene. The CDR3 spans 16 residues. The CDR3 region is CASSKEVLAGPYEQYF. CDR3 nucleotide sequence: TGTGCCAGCAGCAAAGAAGTACTAGCGGGACCGTACGAGCAGTACTTC.